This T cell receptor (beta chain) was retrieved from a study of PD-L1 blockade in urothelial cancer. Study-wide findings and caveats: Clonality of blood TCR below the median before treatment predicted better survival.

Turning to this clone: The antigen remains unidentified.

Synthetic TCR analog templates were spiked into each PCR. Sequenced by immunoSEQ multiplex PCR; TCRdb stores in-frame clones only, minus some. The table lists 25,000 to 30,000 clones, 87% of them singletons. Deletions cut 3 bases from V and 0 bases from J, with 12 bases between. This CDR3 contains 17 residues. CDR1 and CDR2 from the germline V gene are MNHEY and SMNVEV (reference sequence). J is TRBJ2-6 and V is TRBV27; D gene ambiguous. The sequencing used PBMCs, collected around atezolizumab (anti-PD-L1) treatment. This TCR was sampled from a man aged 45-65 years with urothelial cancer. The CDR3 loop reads CASSFSGQVSGANVLTF. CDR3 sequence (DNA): TGTGCCAGCAGTTTTTCAGGCCAGGTCTCTGGGGCCAACGTCCTGACTTTC.